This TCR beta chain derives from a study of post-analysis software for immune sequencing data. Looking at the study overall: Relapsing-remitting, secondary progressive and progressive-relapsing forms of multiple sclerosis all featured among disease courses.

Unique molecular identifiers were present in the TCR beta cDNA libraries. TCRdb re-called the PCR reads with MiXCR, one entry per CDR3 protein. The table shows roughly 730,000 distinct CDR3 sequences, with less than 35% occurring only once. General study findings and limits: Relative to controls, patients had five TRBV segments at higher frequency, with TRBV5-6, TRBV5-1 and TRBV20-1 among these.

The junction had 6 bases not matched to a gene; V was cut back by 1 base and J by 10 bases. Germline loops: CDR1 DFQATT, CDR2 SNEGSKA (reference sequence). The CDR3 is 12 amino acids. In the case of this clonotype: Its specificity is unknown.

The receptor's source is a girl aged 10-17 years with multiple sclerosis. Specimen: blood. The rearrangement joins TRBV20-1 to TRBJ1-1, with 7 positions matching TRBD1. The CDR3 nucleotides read TGCAGTGCTAGAGGGGGGAACAGGGGAGCTTTCTTT. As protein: CSARGGNRGAFF.